Listed here are 25 T cell receptor beta chains from one sample, sequenced in a study of immune evolution from preneoplasia to lung adenocarcinoma. Using immunoSEQ multiplex PCR, the repertoire was profiled, and TCRdb retains in-frame clones only, with some absent. This sample carries thousands of clones, approximately 80% of them seen once, and the ten largest clones take about a tenth. The material sequenced was FFPE adjacent normal lung tissue. The receptors here all came from a person aged 60 to 80 with lung adenocarcinoma.

The CDR3 loop reads CASSLGWAENEQFF. The CDR3 bases are TGTGCCAGCAGCTTAGGGTGGGCGGAGAATGAGCAGTTCTTC. The V gene is TRBV11-3, the J gene TRBJ2-1; D is uncertain. The CDR3 length is 14 residues. The V and J ends lost 1 base and 7 bases respectively, with 11 bases between them. Germline V gene sequence: CDR1 SGHNT, CDR2 YENEEA.

This sequence joins TRBV7-2 and TRBJ1-1; D ambiguous. The CDR3 contains 16 residues. V lost 1 base and J 1 base, leaving 13 bases between the germline ends. The germline CDR1 and CDR2 sequences are SGHTA and FQGNSA. As DNA, the CDR3 is TGTGCCAGCAGCTTAGTTCCTGTCCCGGCGAACACTGAAGCTTTCTTT. Translating it yields CASSLVPVPANTEAFF.

This clone showed up just a few times. The chain has TRBV4-1 and TRBJ2-7; D gene uncertain. The germline V and J ends were trimmed by 4 bases and 0 bases, with 16 bases remaining between them. CDR1 is MGHRA and CDR2 is YSYEKL in the germline V gene. The CDR3 spans 16 residues. Written as DNA, the CDR3 is TGCGCCAGCAGCCGCCTAAACAGCTTGAGCTCCTACGAGCAGTACTTC. This gives the protein CASSRLNSLSSYEQYF.

The chain combines TRBV5-8 with TRBJ1-4, with D possibly TRBD1 on 6 matching bases. V dropped 4 bases and J dropped 8 bases, with 18 bases sitting between them. Germline assignment: CDR1 SGHTS and CDR2 YDEGEE. The length of the CDR3 is 15 residues. The CDR3 sequence is CASSPRGVNSEKLFF. The CDR3 DNA reads TGTGCCAGCAGCCCCAGGGGCGTCAATTCAGAAAAACTGTTTTTT.

V gene TRBV7-9 combines with J gene TRBJ2-3, with a weak D call TRBD1 (6 bases). The CDR3 is made up of 15 amino acids. V was trimmed by 5 bases and J by 2 bases, leaving 14 bases between them. Germline V gives CDR1 SEHNR, CDR2 FQNEAQ (reference sequence). CDR3: CASSLTRDITDTQYF. The CDR3 DNA reads as TGTGCCAGCAGCCTCACCCGGGACATCACAGATACGCAGTATTTT.

The genes are TRBV29-1 and TRBJ2-5; 8 bases agree with TRBD1. With 8 bases clipped from V and 3 bases from J, the junction kept 8 bases outside the gene matches. This CDR3 has 13 amino acids. Germline CDR1 is SQVTM and CDR2 is ANQGSEA. The CDR3 region is CSTRQGKKETQYF. The CDR3 DNA sequence: TGCAGCACAAGACAGGGGAAGAAAGAGACCCAGTACTTC. Drawing the rest from reference TRBV29-1 and TRBJ2-5, the complete variable domain is SAVISQKPSRDICQRGTSLTIQCQVDSQVTMMFWYRQQPGQSLTLIATANQGSEATYESGFVIDKFPISRPNLTFSTLTVSNMSPEDSSIYLCSTRQGKKETQYFGPGTRLLVL.

The table lists this clone with a few counts. At one boundary the junction diverges from the germline segment, which might be a read error. The chain is built from TRBV9 and TRBJ2-3, with 7 positions matching TRBD1. The germline V gene encodes CDR1 SGDLS and CDR2 YYNGEE. The CDR3 is made up of 14 amino acids. The CDR3 nucleotides are TGTGCCAGCAGCGTAGATGGACGGACAGGTACGCAGTATTTT. Its protein is CASSVDGRTGTQYF. Full variable domain (rest looked up from reference TRBV9 and TRBJ2-3): DSGVTQTPKHLITATGQRVTLRCSPRSGDLSVYWYQQSLDQGLQFLIQYYNGEERAKGNILERFSAQQFPDLHSELNLSSLELGDSALYFCASSVDGRTGTQYFGPGTRLTVL.

On this clone: The junction shows a germline mismatch at one end, possibly a read error. The rearrangement uses TRBV2 and TRBJ2-7; D is possibly TRBD1 (5 bases). This CDR3 has 11 amino acids. Germline CDR1 SNHLY, CDR2 FYNNEI. The CDR3 DNA sequence: TGTGCCAGCAGTGAGACGTTGGGGCTTAACTTC. It yields the protein CASSETLGLNF.

The chain has TRBV11-3 and TRBJ1-2; TRBD1 might be the D (5 bases). V lost 5 bases and J 4 bases, leaving 14 bases between the germline ends. Germline lookup yields CDR1 SGHNT and CDR2 YENEEA. The CDR3 length is 14 residues. The CDR3 spells CASSASGTAYGYTF. The CDR3 nucleotides are TGTGCCAGCAGCGCGTCCGGGACTGCCTATGGCTACACCTTC.

This clone occurred once. The V and J genes are TRBV10-3 and TRBJ2-5; no reliable D call. This CDR3 spans 12 amino acids. Germline values: CDR1 ENHRY, CDR2 SYGVKD. V dropped 6 bases and J dropped 5 bases, with 10 bases sitting between them. The CDR3 DNA sequence: TGTGCCATCAGGCAGGAAATGGAGACCCAGTACTTC. As protein: CAIRQEMETQYF.

The chain couples TRBV5-4 to TRBJ2-3; TRBD2 matches 13 bases. This CDR3 is built from 17 residues. Germline V gene lookup returns CDR1 SGHNT and CDR2 YYREEE (reference sequence). V was pared by 4 bases and J by 2 bases, with 7 bases of the junction left unmatched. As DNA, the CDR3 is TGTGCCAGCAGCCACGGACTAGCGGGGGATTCCACAGATACGCAGTATTTT. The encoded protein is CASSHGLAGDSTDTQYF.

This rearrangement joins TRBV28 to TRBJ2-7, with D possibly being TRBD1 (6 bases). Trimming removed 3 bases from V and 0 bases from J, with 12 bases in between. CDR3 length: 15 amino acids. Germline loops: CDR1 MDHEN, CDR2 SYDVKM. CDR3 residues: CASSFETGSSYEQYF. The CDR3 region has the DNA TGTGCCAGCAGTTTCGAGACAGGAAGCTCCTACGAGCAGTACTTC.

The chain couples TRBV13 to TRBJ1-5; a possible D gene is TRBD1 (6 bases). Germline V lookup: CDR1 PRHDT, CDR2 FYEKMQ (reference sequence). The V gene lost 0 bases and the J gene lost 8 bases, with 14 bases spanning the gap. This CDR3 spans 15 amino acids. CDR3 nucleotides: TGTGCCAGCAGCTTAGGTCCGGGGGGCAGGAAGCCCCAGCATTTT. It codes for CASSLGPGGRKPQHF.

This rearrangement joins TRBV6-5 to TRBJ2-7, with a possible D match to TRBD2 (5 bases). The CDR3 has 11 residues. Germline V gives CDR1 MNHEY, CDR2 SVGAGI. Here the CDR3 DNA reads TGTTCGGGATCTGGGTCGGACGAGCAGTACTTC. It translates to CSGSGSDEQYF.

By proportion, this clone is large. The rearrangement links TRBV6-6 to TRBJ1-1; possibly TRBD1 for D (6 bases). The CDR3 totals 14 residues. Germline lookup yields CDR1 MNHNY and CDR2 SVGAGI (reference sequence). Trimming pared 5 bases from V and 2 bases from J, leaving 12 bases between. The CDR3 loop reads CASSEDSRNTEAFF. CDR3 DNA: TGTGCCAGCAGTGAGGACAGTCGAAACACTGAAGCTTTCTTT.

Worth noting for this clone: This same CDR3 is encoded by further DNA sequences in the sample. The CDR3, as DNA: TGTGCCACCGGGCCGAACACTGAAGCTTTCTTT. Protein: CATGPNTEAFF. This chain joins TRBV6-5 and TRBJ1-1; D remains ambiguous. Germline V gene sequence: CDR1 MNHEY, CDR2 SVGAGI. Trimming took off 10 bases at V and 1 base at J, with 7 bases between the two ends. CDR3 length equals 11 residues.

V gene TRBV4-1 combines with J gene TRBJ1-1, with a tentative D call TRBD1 (5 bases). The CDR3 totals 13 residues. V lost 1 base and J lost 4, with 7 bases in between. Germline lookup yields CDR1 MGHRA and CDR2 YSYEKL. The CDR3 is CASSQGQGTEAFF. The DNA of the CDR3 is TGCGCCAGCAGCCAAGGTCAGGGCACTGAAGCTTTCTTT.

This chain joins TRBV23-1 and TRBJ1-1; D remains unclear. TRBV23-1 is treated as an ORF (open reading frame) with a function not yet certain. With 4 bases removed from V and 5 bases from J, the gap between germline ends came to 5 bases. The CDR3 is 11 amino acids. CDR3 in amino acids: CASSLGTEAFF. For the CDR3, the DNA is TGCGCCAGCAGTCTCGGGACTGAAGCTTTCTTT.

This chain joins TRBV18 and TRBJ2-1; possible D gene TRBD1, 5 bases. V was trimmed by 3 bases and J by 8 bases, leaving 8 bases between them. The germline CDR1 and CDR2 sequences are KGHSH and LQKENI. The CDR3 contains 12 residues. The CDR3 loop is CASSPRVDEQFF. The CDR3 region has the DNA TGTGCCAGCTCACCCAGGGTCGATGAGCAGTTCTTC.

This chain links TRBV11-3 with TRBJ2-7; 8 nucleotides agree with TRBD1. Per germline, CDR1 SGHNT and CDR2 YENEEA. V shed 3 bases, J shed 3 bases, and the junction held 16 bases outside the gene matches. The CDR3 has 18 residues. The CDR3 here is CASSFDTPYGTGNYEQYF. The CDR3 DNA reads TGTGCCAGCAGCTTCGATACTCCATACGGGACAGGAAACTACGAGCAGTACTTC. Drawing the rest from reference TRBV11-3 and TRBJ2-7, the complete variable domain is EAGVVQSPRYKIIEKKQPVAFWCNPISGHNTLYWYLQNLGQGPELLIRYENEEAVDDSQLPKDRFSAERLKGVDSTLKIQPAELGDSAVYLCASSFDTPYGTGNYEQYFGPGTRLTVT.

The rearrangement links TRBV6-6 to TRBJ1-5; 8 bases line up with TRBD1. CDR1 and CDR2 (germline): MNHNY, SVGAGI (reference sequence). J lost 8 bases, V lost 0 bases, and 6 bases had no gene match. The CDR3 extends over 15 amino acids. The CDR3: CASSYSTGEIEPQHF. DNA for the CDR3: TGTGCCAGCAGTTACTCGACAGGGGAAATCGAGCCCCAGCATTTT.

The gene calls are TRBV30 and TRBJ2-3, with 11 bases matching TRBD2. CDR1 and CDR2 (germline): GTSNPN, SVGIG (reference sequence). The V gene end was trimmed by 6 bases and the J gene end by 3 bases; junction bases not matched to a gene: 17. The CDR3 extends over 18 amino acids. The CDR3 coding sequence is TGTGCCTGCTCTCAGGTGGTAGCGGGAGGGCCGCCGACAGATACGCAGTATTTT. As protein: CACSQVVAGGPPTDTQYF. The variable domain in full, with the rest retrieved from reference TRBV30 and TRBJ2-3, is SQTIHQWPATLVQPVGSPLSLECTVEGTSNPNLYWYRQAAGRGLQLLFYSVGIGQISSEVPQNLSASRPQDRQFILSSKKLLLSDSGFYLCACSQVVAGGPPTDTQYFGPGTRLTVL.

V usage is TRBV11-3 and J usage is TRBJ2-1; TRBD2 agrees at 8 bases. Germline CDR1 SGHNT, CDR2 YENEEA. Germline trimming cut 7 bases from V and 6 bases from J; bases unmatched to any gene: 11. The CDR3 is made up of 15 amino acids. The CDR3 sequence is CASNTGLREGNEQFF. The CDR3 nucleotides read TGTGCCAGCAACACGGGACTCCGGGAGGGCAATGAGCAGTTCTTC.

This clone appeared a single time. V gene TRBV28 combines with J gene TRBJ2-5, with D unclear. Trimming took off 7 bases at V and 4 bases at J, with 13 bases between the two ends. Looked up from germline, CDR1 is MDHEN and CDR2 is SYDVKM. The CDR3 sequence is 13 residues long. The CDR3 sequence: CASNSNLLETQYF. The CDR3 region has the DNA TGTGCCAGCAACTCAAATCTGTTAGAGACCCAGTACTTC.

This chain connects TRBV11-3 to TRBJ2-7, with 9 bases matching TRBD1. Germline CDR1 reads SGHNT; CDR2 reads YENEEA. This CDR3 has 15 residues. J lost 6 bases, V lost 5 bases, and 11 bases had no gene match. Here the CDR3 reads CASSPPGQGSREQYF. The CDR3 bases are TGTGCCAGCAGCCCACCGGGACAGGGTTCTCGCGAGCAGTACTTC.